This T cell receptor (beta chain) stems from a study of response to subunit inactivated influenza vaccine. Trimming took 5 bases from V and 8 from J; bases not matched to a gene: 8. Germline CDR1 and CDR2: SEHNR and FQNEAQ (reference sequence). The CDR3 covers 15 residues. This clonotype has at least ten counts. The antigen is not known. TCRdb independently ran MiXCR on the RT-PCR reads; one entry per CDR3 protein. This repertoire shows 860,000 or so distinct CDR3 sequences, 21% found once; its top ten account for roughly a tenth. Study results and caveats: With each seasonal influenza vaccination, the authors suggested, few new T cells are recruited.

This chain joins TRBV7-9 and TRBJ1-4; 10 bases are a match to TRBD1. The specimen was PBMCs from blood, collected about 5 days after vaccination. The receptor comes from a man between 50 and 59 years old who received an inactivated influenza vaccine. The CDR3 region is CASSPTGTGVEKLFF. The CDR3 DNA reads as TGTGCCAGCAGCCCGACCGGGACAGGGGTGGAAAAACTGTTTTTT.